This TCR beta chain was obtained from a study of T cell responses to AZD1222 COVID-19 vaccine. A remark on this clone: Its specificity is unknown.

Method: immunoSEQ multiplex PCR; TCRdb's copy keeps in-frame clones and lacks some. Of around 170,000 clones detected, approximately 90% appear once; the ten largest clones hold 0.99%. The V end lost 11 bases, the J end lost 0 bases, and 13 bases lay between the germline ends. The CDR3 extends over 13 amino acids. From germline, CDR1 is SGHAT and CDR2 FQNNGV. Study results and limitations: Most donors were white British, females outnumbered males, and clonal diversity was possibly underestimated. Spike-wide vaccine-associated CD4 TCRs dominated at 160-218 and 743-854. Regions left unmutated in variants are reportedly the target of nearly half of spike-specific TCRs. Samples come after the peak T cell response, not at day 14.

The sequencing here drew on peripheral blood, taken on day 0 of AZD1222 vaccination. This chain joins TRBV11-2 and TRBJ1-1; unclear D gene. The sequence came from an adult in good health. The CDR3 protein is CAVEGRMNTEAFF. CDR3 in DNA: TGTGCCGTGGAAGGGCGGATGAACACTGAAGCTTTCTTT.